Sequencing of this T cell receptor (beta chain) was carried out in a study of T cells in Graves' hyperthyroidism and ophthalmopathy. The overall study: Initial diagnosis, before any treatment, was when peripheral blood was collected. General observations from the study: Ophthalmopathy was told apart from stable hyperthyroidism by a 13 V-J model. Blood shared most expanded thyroid clonotypes above 0.001.

This clonotype was picked up many times. Its specificity is not known. CDR1 and CDR2 from the germline V gene are MDHEN and SYDVKM. This CDR3 comprises 17 residues. V shed 3 bases, J shed 5 bases, and the junction held 9 bases outside the gene matches. RNA transcripts served as the template for amplifying TCR beta CDR3 regions. HTBI primers were employed in a first-round RT-PCR of the TCR CDR3. TCRdb ran MiXCR on the multiplex PCR reads and lists one entry per CDR3 protein. The sample lists hundreds of thousands of distinct CDR3 sequences; under 20% were seen once. The rearrangement uses TRBV28 and TRBJ2-2; 10 bases are a match to TRBD2. Sequenced sample: blood. The clonotype originates from a woman aged 25 to 45 with Graves' hyperthyroidism. CDR3 nucleotides: TGTGCCAGCAGTTTTATAGCGGGAGGATTCTTGACCGGGGAGCTGTTTTTT. Amino acids: CASSFIAGGFLTGELFF.